This TCR beta chain was documented in a study of blood T cell repertoires in COVID-19. Study information: Italy, Spain and the United States were the sources of the convalescent and acute COVID-19 samples. The cDNA or gDNA used as material had been derived from T cells, B-cell-depleted T cells, or PBMCs.

Authors' analysis steps: Amplification of reference gene primers was used by the study to estimate nucleated cell counts. This table comes from immunoSEQ multiplex PCR, and its TCRdb copy is limited to in-frame clones, with some not included. The DNA was the basis for D and trimming; V, J and clone size are from that table. This sample has fewer than 120,000 clones, with around nine tenths found just once. The CDR3 has 15 residues. The V and J ends lost 4 bases and 3 bases, in that order; junction bases with no gene match: 10. The germline V gene encodes CDR1 GTSNPN and CDR2 SVGIG (reference sequence).

The chain couples TRBV30 to TRBJ2-5, with 8 bases fitting TRBD2. The sample consisted of peripheral blood. This TCR was sampled from a woman aged 50 to 60 with acute or convalescent COVID-19. This CDR3 reads CAWTPGSGGKETQYF. The CDR3 DNA sequence: TGTGCCTGGACACCGGGGAGCGGGGGAAAAGAGACCCAGTACTTC. Full variable domain (missing parts from reference TRBV30 and TRBJ2-5): SQTIHQWPATLVQPVGSPLSLECTVEGTSNPNLYWYRQAAGRGLQLLFYSVGIGQISSEVPQNLSASRPQDRQFILSSKKLLLSDSGFYLCAWTPGSGGKETQYFGPGTRLLVL.